Listed below are T cell receptor beta chains from one sample, sequenced in a study of blood T cell repertoires in COVID-19. TCRdb's table, derived via immunoSEQ multiplex PCR, lists solely in-frame clones and lacks some. This repertoire shows around 200,000 clones, approximately 78% found once; its top ten account for about 2.8%. The source material was peripheral blood. These receptors all come from a woman of 80 years or more with active or convalescent COVID-19. Both conserved end residues are part of each CDR3. D genes are given only for firm matches. Rows give clone size only sometimes, using once, few, many, or a class for an expanded clone.

v_gene	abundance	d_gene	j_gene	CDR3nt	CDR3aa
TRBV19	NA	NA	TRBJ2-2	TGTGCCAGTAGTATCACTGAACGGGCCGGGGAGCTGTTTTTT	CASSITERAGELFF
TRBV10-3	NA	TRBD2	TRBJ2-1	TGTGCCACGTATCCGGGACTAGCGGGGGACGACAATGAGCAGTTCTTC	CATYPGLAGDDNEQFF
TRBV7-2	NA	NA	TRBJ2-1	TGTGCCAGCAGCTTAGCGGGGGGGCCGTTCTATGAGCAGTTCTTC	CASSLAGGPFYEQFF
TRBV27	NA	NA	TRBJ2-5	TGTGCCAGCAGTACTAGGGGGGAGACCCAGTACTTC	CASSTRGETQYF
TRBV10-3	few	TRBD1	TRBJ1-1	TGTGCCATCAGCGACAGGGATGACACTGAAGCTTTCTTT	CAISDRDDTEAFF
TRBV19	once	NA	TRBJ1-2	TGTGCCAGTAGTCGCGCCCTTTATGGCTACACCTTC	CASSRALYGYTF
TRBV27	few	TRBD1	TRBJ1-6	TGTGCCAGCAGTTTATCTCGAGGACAGGGACGGGATAATTCACCCCTCCACTTT	CASSLSRGQGRDNSPLHF
TRBV30	once	TRBD1	TRBJ1-3	TGTGCCTGGAGTGTACCGGGACAGGGGCCCTCTGGAAACACCATATATTTT	CAWSVPGQGPSGNTIYF
TRBV6-5	NA	NA	TRBJ1-5	TGTGCCAGCAGTCAGACTCAGGGTAGTTATCAGCCCCAGCATTTT	CASSQTQGSYQPQHF
TRBV28	NA	TRBD2	TRBJ2-5	TGTGCCAGCAGTTTACTGACTAGCCCCGGAACCCAGTACTTC	CASSLLTSPGTQYF
TRBV19	once	NA	TRBJ1-6	TGTGCCAGTAGTATGGCGCAGGGAGGATCACCCCTCCACTTT	CASSMAQGGSPLHF
TRBV4-2	few	TRBD2	TRBJ2-1	TGTGCCAGCAGCCGTCATCCGGGGGGAAGCAATGAGCAGTTCTTC	CASSRHPGGSNEQFF
TRBV19	NA	TRBD1	TRBJ1-5	TGTGCCAGTGCTGACAGGGTGAGTCAGCCCCAGCATTTT	CASADRVSQPQHF
TRBV10-3	few	TRBD1	TRBJ2-7	TGTGCCATCAGTGTGGGACAGGTTCCCTACGAGCAGTACTTC	CAISVGQVPYEQYF
TRBV25-1	few	NA	TRBJ1-2	TGTGCCAGCAGTGAAAATCCAGAACTAGATGGCTACACCTTC	CASSENPELDGYTF
TRBV18	NA	NA	TRBJ1-4	TGTGCCAGCTCACCGTGGGTAAGGGGCGCCGGTGAAAAACTGTTTTTT	CASSPWVRGAGEKLFF
TRBV10-3	NA	TRBD2	TRBJ2-3	TGTGCCATCAGTGGGGCGGGGGAGACCACAGATACGCAGTATTTT	CAISGAGETTDTQYF
TRBV7-6	NA	NA	TRBJ1-1	TGTGCCAGCAGCTCCACCTCATGGGGCAGGAACACTGAAGCTTTCTTT	CASSSTSWGRNTEAFF
TRBV19	NA	NA	TRBJ1-3	TGTGCCAGTAGTATGAGCAGGGATCTATTTGGAAACACCATATATTTT	CASSMSRDLFGNTIYF
TRBV27	NA	TRBD2	TRBJ2-2	TGTGCCAGCAGTTTTGGGGGAGGGGCGACCGGGGAGCTGTTTTTT	CASSFGGGATGELFF
TRBV5-1	NA	NA	TRBJ2-5	TGCGCCAGCAGCTTGGGGACCCGGGGGGCGAGGGAGACCCAGTACTTC	CASSLGTRGARETQYF
TRBV18	NA	NA	TRBJ2-5	TGTGCCAGCTCACCAACCGGAGACCAAGAGACCCAGTACTTC	CASSPTGDQETQYF
TRBV3-1/TRBV3-2	NA	NA	TRBJ1-1	TGTGCCAGCAGCCTTTCAGGGAATGCAGCTTTCTTT	CASSLSGNAAFF
TRBV3-1/TRBV3-2	NA	NA	TRBJ1-5	TGTGCCAGCAGCCAAGACAGGGAGCCCCAGCATTTT	CASSQDREPQHF
TRBV20-1	once	TRBD1	TRBJ1-5	TGCAGTGCTAGTACCCCGGGACAGTTCAATCAGCCCCAGCATTTT	CSASTPGQFNQPQHF
TRBV6-5	NA	NA	TRBJ2-1	TGTGCCAGCAGTTACTCGTACAGGGCCAATGAGCAGTTCTTC	CASSYSYRANEQFF
TRBV6-6	NA	NA	TRBJ1-1	TGTGCCAGCAGTTACACCCAGCTTGGGCACACTGAAGCTTTCTTT	CASSYTQLGHTEAFF
TRBV6-5	NA	NA	TRBJ1-1	TGTGCCACTCTGGGTGTGACTGCCCCTGAAGCTTTCTTT	CATLGVTAPEAFF
TRBV5-1	NA	NA	TRBJ1-3	TGCGCCAGCAGCCCGCTTCAACGGAGCTCTGGAAACACCATATATTTT	CASSPLQRSSGNTIYF
TRBV2	NA	NA	TRBJ2-7	TGTGCCAGCCGGGATTACTCCTACGAGCAGTACTTC	CASRDYSYEQYF
TRBV6-5	NA	NA	TRBJ1-2	TGTGCCAGCAGCATTAACGGGAACTATGGCTACACCTTC	CASSINGNYGYTF
TRBV25-1	NA	NA	TRBJ1-1	TGTGCCAGCAGTGGCGGAGTGAACACTGAAGCTTTCTTT	CASSGGVNTEAFF
TRBV5-6	NA	TRBD1	TRBJ1-5	TGTGCCAGCAGCATAGGGACAGGGGTTAGCAATCAGCCCCAGCATTTT	CASSIGTGVSNQPQHF
TRBV11-3	NA	NA	TRBJ2-5	TGTGCCAGCAGCTTAAGAGCGGCTGGCCAAGAGACCCAGTACTTC	CASSLRAAGQETQYF
TRBV4-1	NA	NA	TRBJ1-2	TGCGCCAGCAGCCAAGCCTCGGGCCTTCAGGGTAACTATGGCTACACCTTC	CASSQASGLQGNYGYTF
TRBV28	once	NA	TRBJ2-7	TGTGCCAGCAGTTCAATCTCCACCATACTGGGCAATTCCTACGAGCAGTACTTC	CASSSISTILGNSYEQYF
TRBV7-9	NA	TRBD2	TRBJ2-5	TGTGCCAGCAGCTTAGCTAGCGGGGGATTTATGACACAAGAGACCCAGTACTTC	CASSLASGGFMTQETQYF
TRBV3-1/TRBV3-2	NA	TRBD2	TRBJ2-2	TGTGCCAGCAGCCAAGTTCTTAGCGGGGGGCTTAACACCGGGGAGCTGTTTTTT	CASSQVLSGGLNTGELFF
TRBV2	few	NA	TRBJ2-7	TGTGCCAGCAGTGTAGACAGTTTCTACGAGCAGTACTTC	CASSVDSFYEQYF
TRBV6-5	NA	NA	TRBJ1-1	TGTGCCAGCAGTCAGCGGGGGAGTGAAGCTTTCTTT	CASSQRGSEAFF
TRBV27	NA	NA	TRBJ2-1	TGTGCCAGCAGTCGTTACAATGAGCAGTTCTTC	CASSRYNEQFF
TRBV28	NA	NA	TRBJ1-1	TGTGCCAGCAGAACCGGGTCCCTTATGAACACTGAAGCTTTCTTT	CASRTGSLMNTEAFF
TRBV30	NA	NA	TRBJ1-2	TGTGCCTGGACCTTTCTTAACTATGGCTACACCTTC	CAWTFLNYGYTF
TRBV6-6	NA	TRBD1	TRBJ2-3	TGTGCCAGCAGTTATCCGGGACAGGGGGCCGGAGATACGCAGTATTTT	CASSYPGQGAGDTQYF
TRBV11-3	NA	TRBD1	TRBJ1-1	TGTGCCAGCAGCCCCCAGGACAGGGCAGAAGCTTTCTTT	CASSPQDRAEAFF
TRBV2	NA	NA	TRBJ2-3	TGTGCCAGCAGCGGGGACTTCACAGATACGCAGTATTTT	CASSGDFTDTQYF
TRBV6-6	NA	NA	TRBJ2-7	TGTGCCAGCAGCAGCGGAAGCGAGCAGTACTTC	CASSSGSEQYF
TRBV7-9	NA	NA	TRBJ1-6	TGTGCCAGCAGCTTAGTATCACTGAGTAATTCACCCCTCCACTTT	CASSLVSLSNSPLHF
TRBV7-8	few	TRBD2	TRBJ2-7	TGTGCCAGCGCGGGCGGGGGGAACTCCTACGAGCAGTACTTC	CASAGGGNSYEQYF
TRBV7-6	NA	TRBD1	TRBJ1-2	TGTGCCAGCAGCTTAGCGAGATCCGGGACAGGGGGCGCCAGGGGCTACACCTTC	CASSLARSGTGGARGYTF
TRBV7-9	NA	NA	TRBJ2-3	TGTGCCAGCAGCCCCCATCGGCCGGGAGAGGGAATTACAGATACGCAGTATTTT	CASSPHRPGEGITDTQYF
TRBV28	once	TRBD1	TRBJ2-2	TGTGCCAGCAGCGAGGACAGGGGGGGCACCGGGGAGCTGTTTTTT	CASSEDRGGTGELFF
TRBV5-1	NA	NA	TRBJ2-2	TGCGCCAGCAGCTTGGGTCGGAGGAACACCGGGGAGCTGTTTTTT	CASSLGRRNTGELFF
TRBV18	few	TRBD1	TRBJ2-7	TGTGCCAGCTCACCACCGGGACAGCCTTACGAGCAGTACTTC	CASSPPGQPYEQYF
TRBV7-2	few	TRBD2	TRBJ2-3	TGTGCCAGCAGCCTTAGCGGGGACCGTCGAACAGATACGCAGTATTTT	CASSLSGDRRTDTQYF